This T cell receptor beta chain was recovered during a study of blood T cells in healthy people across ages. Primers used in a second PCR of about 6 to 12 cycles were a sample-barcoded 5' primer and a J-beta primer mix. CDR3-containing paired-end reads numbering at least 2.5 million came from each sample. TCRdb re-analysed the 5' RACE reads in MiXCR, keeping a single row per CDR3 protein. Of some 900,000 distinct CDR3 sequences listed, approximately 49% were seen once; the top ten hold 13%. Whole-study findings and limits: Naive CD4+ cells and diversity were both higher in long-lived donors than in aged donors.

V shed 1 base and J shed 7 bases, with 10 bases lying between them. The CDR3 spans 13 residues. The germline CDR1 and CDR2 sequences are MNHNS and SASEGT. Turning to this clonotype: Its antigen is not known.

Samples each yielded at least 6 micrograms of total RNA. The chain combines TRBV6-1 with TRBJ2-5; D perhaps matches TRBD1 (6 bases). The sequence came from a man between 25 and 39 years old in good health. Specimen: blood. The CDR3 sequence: CASSEVGAWTQYF. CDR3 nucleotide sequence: TGTGCCAGCAGTGAAGTGGGGGCATGGACCCAGTACTTC.